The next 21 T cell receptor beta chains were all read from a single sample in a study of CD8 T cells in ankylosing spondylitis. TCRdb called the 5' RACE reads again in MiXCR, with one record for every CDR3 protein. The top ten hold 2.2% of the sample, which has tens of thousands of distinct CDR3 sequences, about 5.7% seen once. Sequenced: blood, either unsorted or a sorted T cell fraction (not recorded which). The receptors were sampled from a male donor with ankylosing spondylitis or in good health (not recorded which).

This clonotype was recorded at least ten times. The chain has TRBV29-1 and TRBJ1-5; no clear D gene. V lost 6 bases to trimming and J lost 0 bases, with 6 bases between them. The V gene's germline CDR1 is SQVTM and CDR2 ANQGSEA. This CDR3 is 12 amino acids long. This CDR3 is CSVQDSNQPQHF. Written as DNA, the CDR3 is TGCAGCGTCCAAGATAGCAATCAGCCCCAGCATTTT.

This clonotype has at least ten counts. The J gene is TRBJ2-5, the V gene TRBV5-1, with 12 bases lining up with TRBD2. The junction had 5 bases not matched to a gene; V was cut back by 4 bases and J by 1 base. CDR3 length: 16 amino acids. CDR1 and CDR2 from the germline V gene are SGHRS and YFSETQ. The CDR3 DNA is TGCGCCAGCAGCCCTAGCGGGGGGGGCCTCCAAGAGACCCAGTACTTC. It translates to CASSPSGGGLQETQYF. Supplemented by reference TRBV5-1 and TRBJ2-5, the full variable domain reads KAGVTQTPRYLIKTRGQQVTLSCSPISGHRSVSWYQQTPGQGLQFLFEYFSETQRNKGNFPGRFSGRQFSNSRSEMNVSTLELGDSALYLCASSPSGGGLQETQYFGPGTRLLVL.

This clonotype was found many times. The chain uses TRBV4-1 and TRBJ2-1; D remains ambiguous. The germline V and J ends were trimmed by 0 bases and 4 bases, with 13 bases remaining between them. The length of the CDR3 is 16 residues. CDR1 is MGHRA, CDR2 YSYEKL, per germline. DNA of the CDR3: TGCGCCAGCAGCCAAGATTTTGGTGACTGGTACAATGAGCAGTTCTTC. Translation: CASSQDFGDWYNEQFF.

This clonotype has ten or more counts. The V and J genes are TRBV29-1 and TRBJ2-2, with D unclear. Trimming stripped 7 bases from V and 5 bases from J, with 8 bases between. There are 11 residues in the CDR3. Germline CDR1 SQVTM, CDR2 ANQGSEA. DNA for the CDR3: TGCAGCGCCGCGGAAACCGGGGAGCTGTTTTTT. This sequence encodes CSAAETGELFF.

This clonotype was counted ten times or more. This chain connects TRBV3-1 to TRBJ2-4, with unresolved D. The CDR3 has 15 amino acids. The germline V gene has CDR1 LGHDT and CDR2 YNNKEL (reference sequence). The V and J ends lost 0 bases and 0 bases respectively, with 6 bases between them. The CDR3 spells CASSQELIAKNIQYF. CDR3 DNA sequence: TGTGCCAGCAGCCAAGAACTGATAGCCAAAAACATTCAGTACTTC.

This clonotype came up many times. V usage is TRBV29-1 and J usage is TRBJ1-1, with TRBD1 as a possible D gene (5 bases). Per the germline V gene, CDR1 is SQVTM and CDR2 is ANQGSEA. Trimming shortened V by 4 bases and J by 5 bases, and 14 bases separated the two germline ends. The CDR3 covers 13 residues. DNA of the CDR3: TGCAGCGTTGGAGCCCGGGGGTGGACTGAAGCTTTCTTT. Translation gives CSVGARGWTEAFF.

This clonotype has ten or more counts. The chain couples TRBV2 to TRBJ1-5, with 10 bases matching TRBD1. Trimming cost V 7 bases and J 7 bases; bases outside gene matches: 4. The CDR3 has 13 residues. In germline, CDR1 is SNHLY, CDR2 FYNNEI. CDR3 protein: CASKGTGDQPQHF. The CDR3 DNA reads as TGTGCCAGCAAAGGGACAGGGGACCAGCCCCAGCATTTT.

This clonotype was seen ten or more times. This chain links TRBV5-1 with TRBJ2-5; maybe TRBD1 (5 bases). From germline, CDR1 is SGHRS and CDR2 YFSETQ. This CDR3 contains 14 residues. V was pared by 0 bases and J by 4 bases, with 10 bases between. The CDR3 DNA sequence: TGCGCCAGCAGCTTGGAAGGCAGGGCAGAGACCCAGTACTTC. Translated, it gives CASSLEGRAETQYF.

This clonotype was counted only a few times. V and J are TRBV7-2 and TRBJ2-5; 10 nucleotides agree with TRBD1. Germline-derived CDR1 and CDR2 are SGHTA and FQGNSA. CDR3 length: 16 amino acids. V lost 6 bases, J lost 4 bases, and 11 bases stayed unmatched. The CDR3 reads CASSFRDRGGLETQYF. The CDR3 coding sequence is TGTGCCAGCAGTTTCCGGGACAGGGGAGGGTTAGAGACCCAGTACTTC.

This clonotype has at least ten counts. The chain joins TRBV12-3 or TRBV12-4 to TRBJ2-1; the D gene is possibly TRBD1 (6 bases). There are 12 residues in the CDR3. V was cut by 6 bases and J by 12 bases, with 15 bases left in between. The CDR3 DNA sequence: TGTGCCAGCAGGATCGGGACATTTGGGCAGTTCTTC. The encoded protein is CASRIGTFGQFF.

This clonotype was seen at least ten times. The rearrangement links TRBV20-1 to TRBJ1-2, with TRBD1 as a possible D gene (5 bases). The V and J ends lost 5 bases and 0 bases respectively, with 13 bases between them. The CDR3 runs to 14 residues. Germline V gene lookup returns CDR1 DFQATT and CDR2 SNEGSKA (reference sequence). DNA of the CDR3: TGCAGTGCTCCCGGGGGGGGAGCTAACTATGGCTACACCTTC. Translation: CSAPGGGANYGYTF.

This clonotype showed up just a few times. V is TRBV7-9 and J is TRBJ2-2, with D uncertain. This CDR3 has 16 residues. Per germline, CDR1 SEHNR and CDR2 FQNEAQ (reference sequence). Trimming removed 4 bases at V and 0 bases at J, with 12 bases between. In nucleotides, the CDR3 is TGTGCCAGCAGCTCCCCACAGAAATCGAACACCGGGGAGCTGTTTTTT. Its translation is CASSSPQKSNTGELFF.

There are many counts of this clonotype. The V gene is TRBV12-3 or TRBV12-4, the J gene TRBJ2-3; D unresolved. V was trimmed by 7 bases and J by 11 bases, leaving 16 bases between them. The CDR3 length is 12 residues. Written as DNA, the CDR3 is TGTGCCAGCACCCTCAGGAATAGGATGCAGTATTTT. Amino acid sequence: CASTLRNRMQYF.

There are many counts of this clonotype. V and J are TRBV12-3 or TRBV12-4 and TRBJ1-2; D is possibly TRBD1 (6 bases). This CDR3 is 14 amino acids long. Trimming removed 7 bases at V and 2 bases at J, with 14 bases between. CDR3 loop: CASTKGGANYGYTF. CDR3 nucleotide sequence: TGTGCCAGCACCAAAGGGGGGGCCAACTATGGCTACACCTTC.

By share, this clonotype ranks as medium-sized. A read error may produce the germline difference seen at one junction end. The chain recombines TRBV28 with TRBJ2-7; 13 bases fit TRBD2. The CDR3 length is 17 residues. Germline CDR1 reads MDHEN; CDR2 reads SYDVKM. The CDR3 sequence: CASSSKSSWGLAGHPLF. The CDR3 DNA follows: TGTGCCAGCAGTTCAAAATCCTCCTGGGGACTAGCGGGACACCCCCTATTC.

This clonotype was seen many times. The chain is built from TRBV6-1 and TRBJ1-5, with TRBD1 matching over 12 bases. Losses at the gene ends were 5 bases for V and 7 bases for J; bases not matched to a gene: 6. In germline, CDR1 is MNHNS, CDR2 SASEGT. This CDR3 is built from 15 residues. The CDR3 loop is CASSRPGTGGQPQHF. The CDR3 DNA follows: TGTGCCAGCAGTCGTCCCGGGACAGGGGGCCAGCCCCAGCATTTT.

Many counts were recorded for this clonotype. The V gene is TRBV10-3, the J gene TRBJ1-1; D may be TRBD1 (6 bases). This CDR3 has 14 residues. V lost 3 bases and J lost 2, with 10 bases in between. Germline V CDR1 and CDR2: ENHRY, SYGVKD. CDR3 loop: CAISDSGVNTEAFF. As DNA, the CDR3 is TGTGCCATCAGTGATTCAGGGGTAAACACTGAAGCTTTCTTT.

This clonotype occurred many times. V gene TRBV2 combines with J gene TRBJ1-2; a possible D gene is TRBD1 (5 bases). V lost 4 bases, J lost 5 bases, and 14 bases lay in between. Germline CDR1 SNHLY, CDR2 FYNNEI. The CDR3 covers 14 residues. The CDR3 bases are TGTGCCAGCAGTGTTACGGGGGGGGTGTATGGCTACACCTTC. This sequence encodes CASSVTGGVYGYTF.

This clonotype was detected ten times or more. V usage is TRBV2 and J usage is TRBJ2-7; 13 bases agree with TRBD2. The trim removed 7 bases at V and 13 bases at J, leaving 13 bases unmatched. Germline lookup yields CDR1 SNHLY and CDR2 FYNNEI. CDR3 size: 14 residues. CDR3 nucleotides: TGTGCCAGCATCCCCGGGACTAGCGGGGACCTAGAATACTTC. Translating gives CASIPGTSGDLEYF.

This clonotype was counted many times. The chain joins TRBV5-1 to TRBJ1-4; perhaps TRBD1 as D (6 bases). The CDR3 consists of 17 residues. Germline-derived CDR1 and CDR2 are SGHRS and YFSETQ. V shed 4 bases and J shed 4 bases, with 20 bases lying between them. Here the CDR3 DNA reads TGCGCCAGCAGCGGAACCGGGACAAGCGGAAGTAATGAAAAACTGTTTTTT. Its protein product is CASSGTGTSGSNEKLFF. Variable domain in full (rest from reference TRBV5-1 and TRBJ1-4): KAGVTQTPRYLIKTRGQQVTLSCSPISGHRSVSWYQQTPGQGLQFLFEYFSETQRNKGNFPGRFSGRQFSNSRSEMNVSTLELGDSALYLCASSGTGTSGSNEKLFFGSGTQLSVL.

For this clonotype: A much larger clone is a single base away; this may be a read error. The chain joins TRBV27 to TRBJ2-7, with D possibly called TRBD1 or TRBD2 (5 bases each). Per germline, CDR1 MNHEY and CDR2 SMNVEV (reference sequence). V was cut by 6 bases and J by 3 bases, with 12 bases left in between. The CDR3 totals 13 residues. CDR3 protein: CASRPGAGYEQYF. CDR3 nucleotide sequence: TGTGCCAGCAGACCCGGGGCAGGCTACGAGCAGTACTTC.